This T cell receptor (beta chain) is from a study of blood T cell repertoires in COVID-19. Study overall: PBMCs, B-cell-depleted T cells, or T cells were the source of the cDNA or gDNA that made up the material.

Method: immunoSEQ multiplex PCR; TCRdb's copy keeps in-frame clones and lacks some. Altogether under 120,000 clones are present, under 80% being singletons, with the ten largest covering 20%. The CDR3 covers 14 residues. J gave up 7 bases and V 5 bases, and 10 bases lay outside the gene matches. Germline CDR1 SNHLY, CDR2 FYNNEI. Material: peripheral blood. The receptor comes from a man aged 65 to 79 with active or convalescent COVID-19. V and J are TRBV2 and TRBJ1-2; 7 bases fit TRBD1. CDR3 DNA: TGTGCCAGCAGTCAAGGGACAGCCCCCTTTGGCTACACCTTC. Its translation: CASSQGTAPFGYTF.